Presented here are 21 T cell receptor beta chains from one specimen sequenced in a study of early T cells in non-severe SARS-CoV-2 infection. TCRdb passed the 5' RACE reads through MiXCR, listing each CDR3 protein once. The data hold just under 30,000 distinct CDR3 sequences, with approximately 5.4% observed a single time. Specimen: whole blood. Receptors were obtained from an adult who was a healthcare worker with PCR-confirmed SARS-CoV-2 infection or an uninfected control (not recorded which).

This clonotype was picked up many times. The CDR3 nucleotides are TGTGCCAGCACAGGGATGCGCGAGCAGTACTTC. Translated: CASTGMREQYF. The V gene is TRBV2, the J gene TRBJ2-7; perhaps TRBD1 as D (5 bases). This CDR3 region has 11 residues. CDR1 SNHLY and CDR2 FYNNEI come from the germline V gene. V was clipped by 7 bases and J by 6 bases, with 10 bases between them.

This clonotype has ten or more counts. The rearrangement links TRBV7-6 to TRBJ2-7, with D perhaps TRBD1 (5 bases). Germline assignment: CDR1 SGHVS and CDR2 FNYEAQ. The ends were cut back, 5 bases at V and 4 bases at J, with 12 bases in the middle. This CDR3 is built from 13 residues. CDR3 DNA: TGTGCCAGCAGCCCGGAGACAGTGTACGAGCAGTACTTC. This sequence encodes CASSPETVYEQYF. Supplemented by reference TRBV7-6 and TRBJ2-7, the full variable domain reads GAGVSQSPRYKVTKRGQDVALRCDPISGHVSLYWYRQALGQGPEFLTYFNYEAQQDKSGLPNDRFSAERPEGSISTLTIQRTEQRDSAMYRCASSPETVYEQYFGPGTRLTVT.

This clonotype showed up many times. The rearrangement joins TRBV20-1 to TRBJ1-5; D remains unclear. The germline V gene encodes CDR1 DFQATT and CDR2 SNEGSKA (reference sequence). This CDR3 spans 15 amino acids. The V gene lost 0 bases and the J gene lost 1 base, with 10 bases spanning the gap. CDR3 region: CSARDPLGSNQPQHF. CDR3 nucleotide sequence: TGCAGTGCTAGAGATCCGTTGGGAAGCAATCAGCCCCAGCATTTT.

This clonotype was seen a handful of times. This chain joins TRBV29-1 and TRBJ2-1; 10 nucleotides line up with TRBD2. From germline, CDR1 is SQVTM and CDR2 ANQGSEA. This CDR3 spans 14 amino acids. V trimming: 4 bases; J trimming: 6 bases; junction bases outside the gene matches: 6. The CDR3 sequence is CSVVRTSGFNEQFF. In nucleotides, the CDR3 is TGCAGCGTTGTAAGGACTAGCGGTTTCAATGAGCAGTTCTTC.

This clonotype was recorded many times. V and J are TRBV7-9 and TRBJ1-4; no definite D call. CDR1 and CDR2 (germline): SEHNR, FQNEAQ (reference sequence). V was pared by 6 bases and J by 4 bases, with 12 bases between. The CDR3 runs 14 residues. CDR3 sequence: CASSRPGDNEKLFF. CDR3 sequence (DNA): TGTGCCAGCAGTAGACCGGGAGATAATGAAAAACTGTTTTTT. Based on the CDR3 plus reference TRBV7-9 and TRBJ1-4, the full variable domain is DTGVSQNPRHKITKRGQNVTFRCDPISEHNRLYWYRQTLGQGPEFLTYFQNEAQLEKSRLLSDRFSAERPKGSFSTLEIQRTEQGDSAMYLCASSRPGDNEKLFFGSGTQLSVL.

This clonotype was seen once. Mismatch with germline at one junction end may stem from a read error. The chain couples TRBV6-4 to TRBJ2-3; 8 bases are a match to TRBD2. CDR1 and CDR2 (germline): MRHNA, SNTAGT. This CDR3 has 14 residues. In DNA, the CDR3 is TGTACCAGCTCCGACGAAGCGGGAGAGGATACGCAGTATTTT. It is translated as CTSSDEAGEDTQYF.

This clonotype has at least ten counts. V and J are TRBV20-1 and TRBJ2-3, with D tentatively TRBD2 (5 bases). The CDR3 has 15 amino acids. Germline values: CDR1 DFQATT, CDR2 SNEGSKA (reference sequence). V lost 0 bases and J lost 1, with 11 bases in between. Here the CDR3 reads CSARDRVSGTDTQYF. CDR3 sequence (DNA): TGCAGTGCTAGAGATAGGGTTAGCGGCACAGATACGCAGTATTTT.

This clonotype was detected ten times or more. The chain couples TRBV7-7 to TRBJ2-2; D tentatively fits TRBD1 or TRBD2 (6 bases each). Germline loops: CDR1 SSHAT, CDR2 FNYEAQ (reference sequence). The CDR3 has 16 residues. V was trimmed by 0 bases and J by 11 bases, leaving 19 bases between them. The CDR3 DNA reads as TGTGCCAGCAGCTTAGCAGGGGGGACAACGGTGGGCGAGCTGTTTTTT. Its translation is CASSLAGGTTVGELFF. The whole variable domain, filled in from reference TRBV7-7 and TRBJ2-2, reads GAGVSQSPRYKVTKRGQDVTLRCDPISSHATLYWYQQALGQGPEFLTYFNYEAQPDKSGLPSDRFSAERPEGSISTLTIQRTEQRDSAMYRCASSLAGGTTVGELFFGEGSRLTVL.

This clonotype was found a few times. This chain links TRBV29-1 with TRBJ2-3, with TRBD2 identical over 9 bases. The CDR3 extends over 17 amino acids. The V segment lost 0 bases and the J segment 5 bases; nucleotides outside the gene matches: 12. Looked up from germline, CDR1 is SQVTM and CDR2 is ANQGSEA. This chain's CDR3 is CSVEEGFGGGAQDTQYF. For the CDR3, the DNA is TGCAGCGTTGAAGAAGGCTTTGGCGGGGGGGCCCAAGATACGCAGTATTTT.

The chain links TRBV7-2 to TRBJ2-4; D call uncertain. The V end was cut by 4 bases, the J end by 0 bases, with 16 bases between. This CDR3 region has 17 residues. Germline V gives CDR1 SGHTA, CDR2 FQGNSA. CDR3 region: CASSSARVRTAKNIQYF. CDR3 coding DNA: TGTGCCAGCAGCTCGGCCCGGGTCCGTACAGCCAAAAACATTCAGTACTTC.

This clonotype was observed at least ten times. The chain couples TRBV5-1 to TRBJ1-5; D unclear. V gave up 4 bases and J gave up 4 bases, with 15 bases separating them. The CDR3 extends over 15 amino acids. Germline assignment: CDR1 SGHRS and CDR2 YFSETQ. CDR3 sequence reads: CASSPDGPDNQPQHF. The CDR3 DNA follows: TGCGCCAGCAGCCCGGACGGGCCCGATAATCAGCCCCAGCATTTT.

This clonotype was seen ten or more times. This chain links TRBV20-1 with TRBJ2-2, with 7 bases fitting TRBD1. The CDR3 contains 13 residues. Per germline, CDR1 DFQATT and CDR2 SNEGSKA (reference sequence). With 5 bases clipped from V and 4 bases from J, the junction kept 4 bases outside the gene matches. The CDR3 DNA reads TGCAGTGCTCAAGACAGGGTCACCGGGGAGCTGTTTTTT. This codes for CSAQDRVTGELFF.

This clonotype was counted only a few times. The genes are TRBV5-1 and TRBJ2-5; D is possibly TRBD1 (6 bases). This CDR3 is 15 amino acids long. Trimming shortened V by 0 bases and J by 2 bases, and 11 bases separated the two germline ends. The germline V gene has CDR1 SGHRS and CDR2 YFSETQ. CDR3: CASSLGFGQQETQYF. In nucleotides, the CDR3 is TGCGCCAGCAGCTTGGGTTTCGGACAGCAAGAGACCCAGTACTTC.

The chain joins TRBV12-3 or TRBV12-4 to TRBJ2-1, with D possibly TRBD1 on 5 matching bases. CDR3 length equals 13 residues. The ends were cut back, 1 base at V and 9 bases at J, with 10 bases in the middle. The CDR3 nucleotides read TGTGCCAGCAGTTTAGAATCCAGGGTTGAGCAGTTCTTC. Protein product: CASSLESRVEQFF.

This clonotype was seen a few times. This chain links TRBV29-1 with TRBJ2-5; TRBD2 aligns across 10 bases. Trimming cost V 5 bases and J 6 bases; bases outside gene matches: 9. The length of the CDR3 is 14 residues. Germline assignment: CDR1 SQVTM and CDR2 ANQGSEA. The CDR3 sequence: CSVRSGGAGKTQYF. The CDR3 DNA follows: TGCAGCGTTAGAAGCGGGGGGGCCGGGAAGACCCAGTACTTC.

At least ten counts were recorded for this clonotype. The chain joins TRBV15 to TRBJ2-2; tentatively, D is TRBD1 (6 bases). The V end lost 5 bases, the J end lost 3 bases, and 19 bases lay between the germline ends. CDR1 is LNHNV, CDR2 YYDKDF, per germline (reference sequence). The CDR3 is made up of 17 amino acids. CDR3 sequence reads: CATSRGRQGSYTGELFF. DNA of the CDR3: TGTGCCACCAGCCGCGGGCGGCAGGGGTCATACACCGGGGAGCTGTTTTTT.

The table lists this clonotype with many counts. The rearrangement links TRBV11-3 to TRBJ2-3; D ambiguous. This CDR3 is built from 15 residues. Trimming shortened V by 1 base and J by 0 bases, and 8 bases separated the two germline ends. The germline gives CDR1 SGHNT, CDR2 YENEEA. This CDR3 is CASSLAATSTDTQYF. The CDR3 region has the DNA TGTGCCAGCAGCTTAGCGGCGACTAGCACAGATACGCAGTATTTT.

In this sample, this clonotype turned up a few times. This chain uses TRBV7-2 with TRBJ2-1; D may be TRBD2 (5 bases). Deletions cut 4 bases from V and 0 bases from J, with 25 bases between. The CDR3 loop spans 20 amino acids. The germline gives CDR1 SGHTA, CDR2 FQGNSA. Here the CDR3 reads CASSSPSRGRPKSSYNEQFF. The CDR3 DNA is TGTGCCAGCAGCTCCCCCAGTCGCGGGCGACCGAAGAGCTCCTACAATGAGCAGTTCTTC.

This clonotype was recorded at least ten times. V is TRBV7-9 and J is TRBJ2-5; D gene ambiguous. The CDR3 is made up of 12 amino acids. Germline values: CDR1 SEHNR, CDR2 FQNEAQ (reference sequence). Trimming took 5 bases from V and 6 from J, leaving 10 bases between them. The CDR3 here is CASSPIPQTQYF. CDR3 DNA: TGTGCCAGCAGCCCCATTCCCCAGACCCAGTACTTC.

Ten or more counts support this clonotype. The rearrangement links TRBV7-8 to TRBJ2-2, with TRBD2 identical over 14 bases. CDR1 is SGHVS, CDR2 FQNEAQ, per germline. The CDR3 contains 18 residues. J lost 5 bases, V lost 1 base, and 6 bases had no gene match. In nucleotides, the CDR3 is TGTGCCAGCAGCTTAGACCTGGGACTAGCGGGAGATACCGGGGAGCTGTTTTTT. Translated, it gives CASSLDLGLAGDTGELFF.

The rearrangement uses TRBV3-1 and TRBJ2-7, with D unclear. The germline V gene encodes CDR1 LGHDT and CDR2 YNNKEL (reference sequence). CDR3 length: 15 amino acids. V was trimmed by 0 bases and J by 0 bases, leaving 9 bases between them. CDR3 loop: CASSQDRSSSYEQYF. Here the CDR3 DNA reads TGTGCCAGCAGCCAAGACAGGAGTAGCTCCTACGAGCAGTACTTC.